This record looks at one T cell receptor (beta chain) sequence and its context. Its antigen is unknown. The data were obtained in a study of OX40 agonist ivuxolimab in advanced cancers. Study background: Eligibility admitted prior anti-PD-1, anti-PD-L1 or anti-CTLA-4 therapy; roughly 39% had some. Study-wide findings and caveats: Partly responding patients at 0.1-3.0 mg/kg showed some of the smallest clonal expansion.

Anyone with autoimmune disease history or systemic immunosuppression was excluded. Trimming pared 4 bases from V and 1 base from J, leaving 10 bases between. There are 14 residues in the CDR3. Germline CDR1 reads ENHRY; CDR2 reads SYGVKD. The repertoire was sequenced with immunoSEQ multiplex PCR; TCRdb's copy has only in-frame clones and lacks some. This sample has about 90,000 clones, with almost 90% found just once. The rearrangement links TRBV10-3 to TRBJ2-5; D unclear. Material: CD4+ or CD8+ T cells sorted from blood, obtained in a trial of the OX40 agonist ivuxolimab. This receptor was taken from an adult with an advanced solid tumor such as melanoma, head and neck, liver or kidney cancer. The CDR3 DNA reads as TGTGCCATCAGTGCCGTCGCGGCCCAAGAGACCCAGTACTTC. Translation: CAISAVAAQETQYF.